The clone carrying this TCR beta chain was seen a few times. The antigen is not known. This specimen belongs to a study of T cell repertoires in cytomegalovirus infection. Germline lookup yields CDR1 SGHTA and CDR2 FQGNSA. Trimming took off 5 bases at V and 5 bases at J, with 15 bases between the two ends. The CDR3 spans 14 residues. TCRdb called the reads again in MiXCR, with one record for every CDR3 protein. The sample has about 700,000 distinct CDR3 sequences, 30% to 35% seen once. This chain connects TRBV7-2 to TRBJ1-1; TRBD1 is a possible D gene (6 bases). Sequencing was performed on cultured PBMCs, taken from culture after CMV antigen stimulation. This clonotype originated in a human donor in good health (CMV status not recorded). Some clones in this sample may be carry-over from other donors' samples. The CDR3 DNA reads TGTGCCAGCAGCCCCCCCAGGGGCCCAACTGAAGCTTTCTTT. It is translated as CASSPPRGPTEAFF.